This T cell receptor (beta chain) stems from a study of preoperative IRX-2 immunotherapy in early breast cancer. Treatment specified: preoperative locoregional IRX-2 cytokine immunotherapy. This phase Ib study tested locoregional IRX-2 cytokine immunotherapy given before surgery. Clones were read by immunoSEQ multiplex PCR, and TCRdb kept only the in-frame ones, dropping some. The sample has 20,000 to 30,000 clones, 90% to 95% seen once. This CDR3 contains 14 residues. CDR1 is KGHSH, CDR2 LQKENI, per germline. V gave up 6 bases and J gave up 8 bases; unmatched junction bases: 4. J is TRBJ1-6 and V is TRBV18; TRBD1 matches 10 bases. The material sequenced was tumor tissue, taken after IRX-2 immunotherapy. The source is a human donor with breast cancer. The CDR3 DNA sequence: TGTGCCAGCTCGCCGGACAGGGGGGATTCACCCCTCCACTTT. This gives the protein CASSPDRGDSPLHF.